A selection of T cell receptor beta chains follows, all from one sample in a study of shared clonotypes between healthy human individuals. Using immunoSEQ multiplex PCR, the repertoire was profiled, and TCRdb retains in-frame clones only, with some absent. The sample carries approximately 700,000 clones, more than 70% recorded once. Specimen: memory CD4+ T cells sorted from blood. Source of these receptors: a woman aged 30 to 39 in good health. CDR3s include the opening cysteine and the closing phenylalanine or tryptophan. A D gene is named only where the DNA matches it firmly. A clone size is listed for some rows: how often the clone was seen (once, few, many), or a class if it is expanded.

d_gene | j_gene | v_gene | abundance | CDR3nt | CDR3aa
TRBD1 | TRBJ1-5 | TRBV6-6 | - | TGTGCCAGCAGTCGACAGGGGGGTGAGCCCCAGCATTTT | CASSRQGGEPQHF
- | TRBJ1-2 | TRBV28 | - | TGTGCCAGCAGTCAAGCGGGGGACTATGGCTACACCTTC | CASSQAGDYGYTF
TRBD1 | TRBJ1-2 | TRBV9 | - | TGTGCCAGCAGCGTAGCTCACATACCTACAGGGGGCAAGGACTATGGCTACACCTTC | CASSVAHIPTGGKDYGYTF
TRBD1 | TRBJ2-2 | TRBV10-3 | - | TGTGCCATCAGTGAGACAGGGGGCGGCGGGGAGCTGTTTTTT | CAISETGGGGELFF
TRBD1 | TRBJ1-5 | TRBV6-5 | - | TGTGCCAGCAGCCAGGGACAGGTTAATCAGCCCCAGCATTTT | CASSQGQVNQPQHF
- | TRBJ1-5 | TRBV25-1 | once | TGTGCCAGCACTAACGGTGGAAATCAGCCCCAGCATTTT | CASTNGGNQPQHF
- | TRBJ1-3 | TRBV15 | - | TGTGCCACCAGCAGAGAATCATGGAACACCATATATTTT | CATSRESWNTIYF
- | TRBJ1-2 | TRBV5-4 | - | TGTGCCAGCAGGGAAGGGGCGGGTGACTATGGCTACACCTTC | CASREGAGDYGYTF
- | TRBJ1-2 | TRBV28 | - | TGTGCCAGCAGTCAACCTACTAACTATGGCTACACCTTC | CASSQPTNYGYTF
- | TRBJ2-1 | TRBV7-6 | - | TGTGCCAGCAGCCGGACTACCCCTGGGCCCAATGAGCAGTTCTTC | CASSRTTPGPNEQFF
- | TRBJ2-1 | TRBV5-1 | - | TGCGCCAGCAGCTTGAGGGGGTATCCCAATGACAATGAGCAGTTCTTC | CASSLRGYPNDNEQFF
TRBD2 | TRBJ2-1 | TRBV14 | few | TGTGCCAGCAGCCACAGACTAGCGGGAGGTTCGGGCTCCTACAATGAGCAGTTCTTC | CASSHRLAGGSGSYNEQFF
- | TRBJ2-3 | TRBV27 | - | TGTGCCAGCAGTTTTACATACACAGATACGCAGTATTTT | CASSFTYTDTQYF
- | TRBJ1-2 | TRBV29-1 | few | TGCAGCGTTAGTATGAGCAGTTTTAACTATGGCTACACCTTC | CSVSMSSFNYGYTF
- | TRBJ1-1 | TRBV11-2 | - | TGTGCCAGCGCAAGGGACTTGAACACTGAAGCTTTCTTT | CASARDLNTEAFF
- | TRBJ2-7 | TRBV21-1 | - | TGTGCCAGCGGAGGGCTAGCGGGTGTCACCAACGAGCAGTACTTC | CASGGLAGVTNEQYF
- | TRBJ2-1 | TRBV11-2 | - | TGTGCCAGCAGTTCCCATCGCTCGCTGGGTGAGCAGTTCTTC | CASSSHRSLGEQFF
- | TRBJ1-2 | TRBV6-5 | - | TGTGCCAGCAGTTACCTAACAGGGAAGGGCTATGGCTACACCTTC | CASSYLTGKGYGYTF
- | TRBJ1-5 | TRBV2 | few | TGTGCCAGCAGCCCGGCCCTACGGGATCAGCCCCAGCATTTT | CASSPALRDQPQHF
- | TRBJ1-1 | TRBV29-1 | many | TGCAGCGTTGGCAACTGGGGGACCACTGAAGCTTTCTTT | CSVGNWGTTEAFF
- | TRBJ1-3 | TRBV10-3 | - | TGTGCCATCAGTCGGGGCACTACTGGAAACACCATATATTTT | CAISRGTTGNTIYF
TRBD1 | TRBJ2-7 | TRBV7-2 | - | TGTGCCAGCAGCCTCGACAGGGGGCCATACGAGCAGTACTTC | CASSLDRGPYEQYF
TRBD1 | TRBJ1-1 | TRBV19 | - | TGTGCCAGTAACCCCACGGGACAGGGAATCTCTGAAGCTTTCTTT | CASNPTGQGISEAFF
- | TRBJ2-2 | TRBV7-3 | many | TGTGCCAGCAGCTCCGACCACGGGGAGCTGTTTTTT | CASSSDHGELFF
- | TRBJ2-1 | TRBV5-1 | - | TGCGCCAGCAGCCTACTAGAGCGGGAGCAGTTCTTC | CASSLLEREQFF
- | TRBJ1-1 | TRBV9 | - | TGTGCCAGCAGCGTACAGGGGAGCACTGAAGCTTTCTTT | CASSVQGSTEAFF
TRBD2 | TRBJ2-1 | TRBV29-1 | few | TGCAGCGTTGAACTCACTAGCGCCTACAATGAGCAGTTCTTC | CSVELTSAYNEQFF
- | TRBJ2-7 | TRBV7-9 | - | TGTGCCAGCAGCCGCAGGGGAGCCTACGAGCAGTACTTC | CASSRRGAYEQYF
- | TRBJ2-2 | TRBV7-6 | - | TGTGCCAGCAGCTTAGCGTACAGGCCGCAGGCCGGGGAGCTGTTTTTT | CASSLAYRPQAGELFF
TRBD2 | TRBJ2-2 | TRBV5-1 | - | TGCGCCAGCAGCTTCGGCGGGAGGGAAGGCGGGGAGCTGTTTTTT | CASSFGGREGGELFF
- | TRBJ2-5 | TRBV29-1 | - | TGCAGCGTCCCCTTGACAAGACCCCTACGAGAGAAGACCCAGTACTTC | CSVPLTRPLREKTQYF
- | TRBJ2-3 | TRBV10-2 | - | TGCGCCAGCAGTGATAGGGTGGCAGATACGCAGTATTTT | CASSDRVADTQYF
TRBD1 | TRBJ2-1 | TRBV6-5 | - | TGTGCCAGCACCAAAGGAGGACAGGGAAATGAGCAGTTCTTC | CASTKGGQGNEQFF
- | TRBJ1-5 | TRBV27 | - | TGTGCCAGCAGTTTTGAAGGGAATAGCAATCAGCCCCAGCATTTT | CASSFEGNSNQPQHF
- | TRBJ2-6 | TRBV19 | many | TGTGCCAGTAGTCGGGTAGGGTTAGGGGCCAACGTCCTGACTTTC | CASSRVGLGANVLTF
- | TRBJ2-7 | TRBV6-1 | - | TGTGCCAGCAGTGTCGGGACGGACTACTACGAGCAGTACTTC | CASSVGTDYYEQYF
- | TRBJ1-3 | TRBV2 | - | TGTGCCAGCACGGAGGGGACTGGAAACACCATATATTTT | CASTEGTGNTIYF